This TCR beta chain was recovered during a study of human T cells and chemical hapten exposure (dated by TCRdb to about 2021). Looking at the study overall: For sensitization, 2% DPC in acetone was applied to a 2 cm by 2 cm area of upper inner arm skin. Patients additionally received weekly therapeutic DPC doses to the scalp throughout the approximately 25-week study period. Patch testing on the upper back used Finn chambers containing 0.01% DPC, with scoring done after 6 days according to International Contact Dermatitis Research Group standards. Alopecia areata with under or over 50% scalp involvement, alopecia totalis and alopecia universalis were represented in the patient cohort, which was mostly female. Libraries were combined into a pool for sequencing, and differences in TCR yield between samples came mainly from small differences in library volumes within the pool. This study followed changes in the peripheral blood TCR repertoire in vivo during primary and secondary sensitization of alopecia patients to the hapten diphenylcyclopropenone (DPC). Blood samples were taken from patients before sensitization (week 0) and at 2, 6 and about 24 weeks after DPC sensitization. Nearly 30 alopecia patients provided blood for TCR sequencing at one to four time points (pre-sensitization, 2, 6 and 24 weeks). Broader findings and caveats from the paper: No change with DPC sensitization was found in the number of TCRs above 1 in 1000 frequency, and no evidence of global repertoire structure alterations was found. Significantly more large CDR3 similarity clusters were formed by expanded TCRs than by pre-sensitization or healthy control sets, consistent with antigen-driven responses. All patients had alopecia, a presumed autoimmune disease, so their immune response might differ from that of healthy individuals. Repeated subsampling changed both the strength of the expansion versus patch-test correlation and the threshold at which the correlation became significant. Patch test score correlated positively with the number of PT1 expanded TCRs, reaching significance at thresholds 8, 16 and 32 but not at 4.

Library preparation was by RACE. Sequencing took place on a NextSeq 500. Library preparation attached unique molecular identifiers to individual cDNA molecules for quantitative, reproducible TCR counting. Each blood RNA sample was used to sequence both TCR alpha and TCR beta chains. In the paper's pipeline: Samples had a median of around 92,000 TCRs, with a range from 23,224 to 690,600. V, J and CDR3 annotation of the TCR reads was performed with the Decombinator software suite. Every sample was subsampled to the same number of TCRs (28,000) for the PS versus PT1 abundance plots. TCRs were defined as expanded if absent before sensitization and observed at least eight times at the 2-week time point. TCRdb reprocessing: public reads trimmed at Q25 with fastp, clones called with MiXCR, in-frame beta chains kept. Identical CDR3 protein sequences are pooled into one entry, listed with their most common genes and DNA. The V and J calls shown here were made by TCRdb, not taken from the authors' results. A total of 300,000 to 450,000 distinct CDR3 sequences appear in this sample, 5.1% of them only once. The biggest ten clones account for 2.5% to 3% of the sample.

The time point label, as the study defines it: pre-sensitization, week 0. In the paper's terms, the treatment or condition label means: therapeutic diphenylcyclopropenone sensitization with weekly scalp DPC. At each patch-test visit, blood was drawn before the patch test was applied. Eligible patients were aged 18 to 70, diagnosed with alopecia, deemed suitable for DPC therapy, and excluded if pregnant. Unfractionated whole blood was collected in Tempus Blood RNA tubes, and total RNA was extracted from that blood. The CDR3, cysteine through phenylalanine, is 16 amino acids long. The entry retains the CDR3 DNA only, 48 bases that are in frame from base 1. The CDR1 and CDR2 encoded by the germline V gene are MNHEY and SVGAGI. Trimming costs V 2 bases and J 5 bases, and their ends lie 16 bases apart. This clonotype occurred many times. The specificity of this receptor is unknown. The input lacks base qualities; no much larger clone sits a single base away.

The specimen was whole blood, collected in connection with sensitization to the hapten diphenylcyclopropenone (DPC). This TCR derives from a woman aged 45-65 years with alopecia areata. Some clones in this sample may be carry-over from other donors' samples. The rearrangement combines TRBV6-5 with TRBJ2-1; the D gene is perhaps TRBD1, on 6 matching bases. DNA sequence: TGTGCCAGCAGTTACGTACAGGGACGATTCCACAATGAGCAGTTCTTC. Its amino acids are CASSYVQGRFHNEQFF.